These 23 T cell receptor beta chains share one sample of origin, sequenced in a study of cytomegalovirus exposure and HLA in healthy donors (dated by TCRdb to 2015 to 2018). The receptor library was made with the immunoSEQ multiplex PCR assay. A mixture of 60 forward primers for TCR Vbeta segments and 13 reverse primers for TCR Jbeta segments was used in the multiplex PCR. In its TCRdb copy, this immuneACCESS table keeps in-frame sequences only and misses some clones. Where compared with another copy, unresolved V genes explain less than half of these, and the others have no known cause. Recorded for this sample are approximately 200,000 clones; roughly four fifths of them occurred a single time. The biggest ten clones account for just over 2% of the sample. The source material was PBMCs. The receptor set was obtained from a woman between 18 and 29 years old in good health and CMV-seropositive.

V gene TRBV30 combines with J gene TRBJ2-7, with D possibly matching TRBD2 (6 bases). Germline CDR1 GTSNPN, CDR2 SVGIG (reference sequence). The CDR3 consists of 16 residues. Trimming shortened V by 2 bases and J by 1 base, and 18 bases separated the two germline ends. Here the CDR3 reads CAWSRGWRGGSYEQYF. For the CDR3, the DNA is TGTGCCTGGAGTCGGGGATGGAGGGGCGGGTCCTACGAGCAGTACTTC.

The CDR3 reads CASSESTSGGTPVTGELFF. CDR3 nucleotide sequence: TGTGCCAGCAGTGAAAGTACTAGCGGGGGAACCCCCGTCACCGGGGAGCTGTTTTTT. This sequence joins TRBV2 and TRBJ2-2; 11 bases are shared with TRBD2. The CDR3 has 19 amino acids. Germline values: CDR1 SNHLY, CDR2 FYNNEI. Unmatched junction bases numbered 12, after V lost 2 bases and J lost 4 bases.

J is TRBJ2-2 and V is TRBV4-3, with TRBD2 matching 7 bases. CDR1 and CDR2 from the germline V gene are LGHNA and YSLEER. J was trimmed by 6 bases and V by 4 bases; bases with no gene match: 14. CDR3 size: 17 residues. CDR3 coding DNA: TGCGCCAGCAGCCTCGAGCCCCATTTTCGGGGGGCCGGGGAGCTGTTTTTT. This translates into CASSLEPHFRGAGELFF.

The V gene is TRBV6-5, the J gene TRBJ2-1; D remains ambiguous. The germline gives CDR1 MNHEY, CDR2 SVGAGI. This CDR3 spans 11 amino acids. V lost 8 bases and J lost 8, with 10 bases in between. The CDR3 loop reads CASQRGYEQFF. CDR3 DNA sequence: TGTGCCAGCCAAAGAGGATATGAGCAGTTCTTC.

The count of this clone is one. The missing conserved phenylalanine or tryptophan at the end of this CDR3 makes a read error likely. The chain has TRBV5-1 and TRBJ1-2; D may be TRBD1 (5 bases). V gave up 0 bases and J gave up 7 bases, with 7 bases separating them. This CDR3 spans 12 amino acids. Germline CDR1 is SGHRS and CDR2 is YFSETQ. The DNA for the CDR3 is TGCGCCAGCAGCTTGGAGGGGCCTGGCTACACCCTC. Amino acid sequence: CASSLEGPGYTL.

This chain joins TRBV7-9 and TRBJ2-1, with D possibly TRBD1 on 5 matching bases. Trimming removed 1 base at V and 14 bases at J, with 9 bases between. Germline lookup yields CDR1 SEHNR and CDR2 FQNEAQ (reference sequence). The CDR3 consists of 11 residues. The CDR3 bases are TGTGCCAGCAGCTTAGTAGGACAAAAGTTCTTC. Its protein product is CASSLVGQKFF.

The gene calls are TRBV4-1 and TRBJ2-5; 8 nucleotides agree with TRBD2. The germline V gene has CDR1 MGHRA and CDR2 YSYEKL. The CDR3 has 16 amino acids. Trimming took 5 bases from V and 2 from J; bases not matched to a gene: 10. The CDR3 region is CASSVDGGAYQETQYF. In DNA, the CDR3 is TGCGCCAGCAGCGTAGACGGGGGGGCCTATCAAGAGACCCAGTACTTC.

V and J are TRBV30 and TRBJ1-6; D ambiguous. Germline V gene sequence: CDR1 GTSNPN, CDR2 SVGIG (reference sequence). CDR3 length: 13 residues. The V end lost 0 bases, the J end lost 13 bases, and 13 bases lay between the germline ends. In DNA form, the CDR3 reads TGTGCCTGGAGTGTACCGGGTCGGGGTCCCCTCCACTTT. Protein sequence: CAWSVPGRGPLHF.

The gene calls are TRBV6-5 and TRBJ1-2; tentative D call: TRBD1 (5 bases). Trimming took 6 bases from V and 4 from J, leaving 9 bases between them. Germline V lookup: CDR1 MNHEY, CDR2 SVGAGI. The CDR3 spans 12 residues. The CDR3, as DNA: TGTGCCAGCAGCTCAGACAGCTATGGCTACACCTTC. It specifies CASSSDSYGYTF.

The gene calls are TRBV23-1 and TRBJ1-1, with 12 bases lining up with TRBD1. TRBV23-1 is an ORF for which the function is uncertain. The CDR3 runs to 18 residues. V lost 3 bases and J lost 4; bases outside the gene matches: 12. CDR3 residues: CASSQNRDRGLHATEAFF. The CDR3 DNA is TGCGCCAGCAGTCAGAACCGGGACAGGGGGCTGCACGCCACTGAAGCTTTCTTT.

In its sample, this clone was seen a few times. J is TRBJ2-1 and V is TRBV29-1, with D tentatively TRBD2 (6 bases). V lost 6 bases and J 4 bases, leaving 22 bases between the germline ends. The CDR3 runs 16 residues. Looked up from germline, CDR1 is SQVTM and CDR2 is ANQGSEA. This CDR3 reads CSVDQVQGGGYNEQFF. The DNA of the CDR3 is TGCAGCGTAGACCAAGTTCAGGGCGGAGGGTACAATGAGCAGTTCTTC.

The chain recombines TRBV6-1 with TRBJ1-1; possibly TRBD1 for D (5 bases). The germline V gene encodes CDR1 MNHNS and CDR2 SASEGT. The CDR3 sequence is 14 residues long. Trimming left V 6 bases short and J 6 bases short, with 17 bases between. The CDR3 DNA reads as TGTGCCAGCAGCACCCCTCCAGGGTCCCCTGAAGCTTTCTTT. This gives the protein CASSTPPGSPEAFF.

This chain joins TRBV5-6 and TRBJ1-2; 10 positions match TRBD1. Trimming removed 4 bases from V and 4 bases from J; junction bases left unmatched: 10. There are 16 residues in the CDR3. CDR1 is SGHDT and CDR2 is YYEEEE in the germline V gene. CDR3 protein: CASSLGTGVGVYGYTF. Written as DNA, the CDR3 is TGTGCCAGCAGCCTGGGGACAGGGGTAGGAGTCTATGGCTACACCTTC. Full variable domain (rest looked up from reference TRBV5-6 and TRBJ1-2): DAGVTQSPTHLIKTRGQQVTLRCSPKSGHDTVSWYQQALGQGPQFIFQYYEEEERQRGNFPDRFSGHQFPNYSSELNVNALLLGDSALYLCASSLGTGVGVYGYTFGSGTRLTVV.

The chain carries TRBV28 and TRBJ2-1, with unresolved D. The V and J ends lost 3 bases and 0 bases respectively, with 6 bases between them. The CDR3 runs 14 residues. Germline CDR1 and CDR2: MDHEN and SYDVKM. CDR3 DNA sequence: TGTGCCAGCAGTTTCAGGTCCTCCTACAATGAGCAGTTCTTC. Translation: CASSFRSSYNEQFF. The entire variable domain, with the rest obtained from reference TRBV28 and TRBJ2-1, is as follows: DVKVTQSSRYLVKRTGEKVFLECVQDMDHENMFWYRQDPGLGLRLIYFSYDVKMKEKGDIPEGYSVSREKKERFSLILESASTNQTSMYLCASSFRSSYNEQFFGPGTRLTVL.

This chain links TRBV28 with TRBJ1-5; 11 bases agree with TRBD1. CDR3 length: 18 amino acids. V gave up 3 bases and J gave up 5 bases; unmatched junction bases: 12. Looked up from germline, CDR1 is MDHEN and CDR2 is SYDVKM. Here the CDR3 reads CASSLMDRGLIRYQPQHF. The DNA of the CDR3 is TGTGCCAGCAGTTTGATGGACAGGGGGCTTATTAGGTATCAGCCCCAGCATTTT.

The chain uses TRBV2 and TRBJ2-1; TRBD2 might be the D (7 bases). Germline-derived CDR1 and CDR2 are SNHLY and FYNNEI. V was cut by 6 bases and J by 5 bases, with 14 bases left in between. The CDR3 runs to 14 residues. The CDR3: CASRAGAGDNEQFF. In DNA form, the CDR3 reads TGTGCCAGCAGAGCAGGGGCGGGGGACAATGAGCAGTTCTTC.

The genes are TRBV7-9 and TRBJ1-3; 10 bases fit TRBD1. Trimming cost V 2 bases and J 3 bases; bases outside gene matches: 4. The V gene's germline CDR1 is SEHNR and CDR2 FQNEAQ (reference sequence). This CDR3 spans 16 amino acids. The CDR3 DNA sequence: TGTGCCAGCAGCTTACGGGACAGGGGTGTTGGAAACACCATATATTTT. As protein: CASSLRDRGVGNTIYF.

V gene TRBV13 combines with J gene TRBJ1-4, with 7 bases aligning to TRBD1. There are 17 residues in the CDR3. With V trimmed by 6 bases and J by 4 bases, 14 bases remained unmatched. Germline lookup yields CDR1 PRHDT and CDR2 FYEKMQ (reference sequence). CDR3 coding DNA: TGTGCCAGCAGGCGAGAGACAGGGCAGATAATTAATGAAAAACTGTTTTTT. Translating it yields CASRRETGQIINEKLFF. Full variable domain (outside the CDR3, taken from reference TRBV13 and TRBJ1-4): AAGVIQSPRHLIKEKRETATLKCYPIPRHDTVYWYQQGPGQDPQFLISFYEKMQSDKGSIPDRFSAQQFSDYHSELNMSSLELGDSALYFCASRRETGQIINEKLFFGSGTQLSVL.

The chain carries TRBV18 and TRBJ1-2; 10 positions match TRBD1. The length of the CDR3 is 13 residues. In germline, CDR1 is KGHSH, CDR2 LQKENI. J lost 4 bases, V lost 8 bases, and 4 bases had no gene match. The CDR3 DNA follows: TGTGCCAGCAAGGGACAGGGGTTCTATGGCTACACCTTC. It encodes CASKGQGFYGYTF.

This sequence joins TRBV6-4 and TRBJ2-2; weak D call: TRBD1 (5 bases). This CDR3 contains 15 residues. The V end was cut by 4 bases, the J end by 3 bases, with 12 bases between. Germline loops: CDR1 MRHNA, CDR2 SNTAGT. CDR3 DNA sequence: TGTGCCAGCAGTGTTGAAGGGGCGGACACCGGGGAGCTGTTTTTT. This gives the protein CASSVEGADTGELFF.

The chain recombines TRBV6-1 with TRBJ2-5, with no clear D. Between the trimmed V and J ends, which lost 7 bases and 0 bases, there was a span of 9 bases. CDR3 length: 13 amino acids. The V gene's germline CDR1 is MNHNS and CDR2 SASEGT. This CDR3 reads CASNRYNQETQYF. As DNA, the CDR3 is TGTGCCAGCAATCGTTACAACCAAGAGACCCAGTACTTC.

The CDR3 reads CASSVGTPTNTGELFF. CDR3 nucleotide sequence: TGTGCCAGCAGCGTTGGGACACCAACCAACACCGGGGAGCTGTTTTTT. This chain connects TRBV5-4 to TRBJ2-2, with D possibly TRBD1 on 6 matching bases. CDR3 length: 16 residues. V lost 4 bases and J 2 bases, leaving 15 bases between the germline ends. Germline values: CDR1 SGHNT, CDR2 YYREEE (reference sequence).

This chain connects TRBV2 to TRBJ1-1, with unresolved D. CDR1 is SNHLY and CDR2 is FYNNEI in the germline V gene. This CDR3 comprises 12 residues. Trimming took off 2 bases at V and 4 bases at J, with 5 bases between the two ends. As DNA, the CDR3 is TGTGCCAGCAGTGAATCGGTCACTGAAGCTTTCTTT. The encoded protein is CASSESVTEAFF.